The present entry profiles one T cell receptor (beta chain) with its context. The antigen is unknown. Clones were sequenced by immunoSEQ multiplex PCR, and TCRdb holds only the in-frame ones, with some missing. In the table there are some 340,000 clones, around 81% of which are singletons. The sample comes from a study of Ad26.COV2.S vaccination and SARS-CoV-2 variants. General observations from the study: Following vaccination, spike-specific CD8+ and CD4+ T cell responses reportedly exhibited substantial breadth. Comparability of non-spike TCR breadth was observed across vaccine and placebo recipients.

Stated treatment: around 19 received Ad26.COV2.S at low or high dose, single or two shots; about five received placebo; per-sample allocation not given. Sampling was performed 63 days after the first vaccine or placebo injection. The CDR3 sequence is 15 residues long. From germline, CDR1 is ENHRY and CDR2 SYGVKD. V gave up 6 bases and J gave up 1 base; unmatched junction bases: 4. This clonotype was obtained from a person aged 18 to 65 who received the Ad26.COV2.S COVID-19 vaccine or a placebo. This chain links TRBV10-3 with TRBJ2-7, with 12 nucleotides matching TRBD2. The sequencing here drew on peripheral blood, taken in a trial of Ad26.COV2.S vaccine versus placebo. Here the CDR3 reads CAISRTSGDSYEQYF. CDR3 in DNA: TGTGCCATCAGCCGGACTAGCGGGGATTCCTACGAGCAGTACTTC.